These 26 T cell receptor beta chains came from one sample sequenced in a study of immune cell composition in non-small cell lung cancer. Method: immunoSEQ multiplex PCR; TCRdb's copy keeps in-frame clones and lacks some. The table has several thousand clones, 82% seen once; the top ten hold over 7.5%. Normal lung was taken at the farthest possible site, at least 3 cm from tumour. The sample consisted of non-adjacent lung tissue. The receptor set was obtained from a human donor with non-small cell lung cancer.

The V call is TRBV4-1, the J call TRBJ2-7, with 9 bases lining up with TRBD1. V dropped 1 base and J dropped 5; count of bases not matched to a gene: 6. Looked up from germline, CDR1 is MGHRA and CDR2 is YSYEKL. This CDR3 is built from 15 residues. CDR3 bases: TGCGCCAGCAGCCAAGGGACAGGGGCTATTGACGAGCAGTACTTC. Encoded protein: CASSQGTGAIDEQYF.

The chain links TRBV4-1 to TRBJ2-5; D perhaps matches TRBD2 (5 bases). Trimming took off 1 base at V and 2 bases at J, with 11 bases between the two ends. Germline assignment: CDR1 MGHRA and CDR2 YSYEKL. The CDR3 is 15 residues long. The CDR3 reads CASSQATTFQETQYF. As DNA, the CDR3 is TGCGCCAGCAGCCAAGCGACTACCTTTCAAGAGACCCAGTACTTC.

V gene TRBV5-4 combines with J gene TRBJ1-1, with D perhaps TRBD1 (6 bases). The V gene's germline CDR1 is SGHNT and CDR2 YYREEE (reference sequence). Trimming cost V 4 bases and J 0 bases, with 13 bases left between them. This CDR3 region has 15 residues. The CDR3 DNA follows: TGTGCCAGCAGCAACGACAGGATCATGAACACTGAAGCTTTCTTT. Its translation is CASSNDRIMNTEAFF.

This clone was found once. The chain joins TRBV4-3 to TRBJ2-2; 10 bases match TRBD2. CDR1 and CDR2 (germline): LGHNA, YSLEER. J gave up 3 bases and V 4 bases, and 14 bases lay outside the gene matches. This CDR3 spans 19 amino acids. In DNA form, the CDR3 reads TGCGCCAGCAGCCCCCGGCGGCAGCGGGAGGGCCAGGACACCGGGGAGCTGTTTTTT. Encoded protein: CASSPRRQREGQDTGELFF.

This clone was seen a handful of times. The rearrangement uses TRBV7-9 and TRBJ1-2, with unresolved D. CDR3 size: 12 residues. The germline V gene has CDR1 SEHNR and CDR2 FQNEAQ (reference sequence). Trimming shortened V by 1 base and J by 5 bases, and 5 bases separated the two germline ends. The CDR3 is CASSLGEYGYTF. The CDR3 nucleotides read TGTGCCAGCAGCTTAGGAGAGTATGGCTACACCTTC. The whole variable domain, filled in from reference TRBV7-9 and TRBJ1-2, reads DTGVSQNPRHKITKRGQNVTFRCDPISEHNRLYWYRQTLGQGPEFLTYFQNEAQLEKSRLLSDRFSAERPKGSFSTLEIQRTEQGDSAMYLCASSLGEYGYTFGSGTRLTVV.

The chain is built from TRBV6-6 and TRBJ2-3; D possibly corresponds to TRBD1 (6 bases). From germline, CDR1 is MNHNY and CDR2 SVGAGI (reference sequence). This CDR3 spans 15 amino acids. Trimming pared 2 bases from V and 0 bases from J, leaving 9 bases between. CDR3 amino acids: CASSYQGLSTDTQYF. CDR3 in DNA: TGTGCCAGCAGTTACCAGGGGTTAAGCACAGATACGCAGTATTTT.

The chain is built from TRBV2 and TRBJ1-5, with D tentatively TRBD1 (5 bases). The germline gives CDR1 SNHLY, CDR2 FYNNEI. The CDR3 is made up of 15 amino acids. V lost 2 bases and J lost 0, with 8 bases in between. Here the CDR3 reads CASSESRASNQPQHF. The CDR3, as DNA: TGTGCCAGCAGTGAATCCAGGGCTAGCAATCAGCCCCAGCATTTT.

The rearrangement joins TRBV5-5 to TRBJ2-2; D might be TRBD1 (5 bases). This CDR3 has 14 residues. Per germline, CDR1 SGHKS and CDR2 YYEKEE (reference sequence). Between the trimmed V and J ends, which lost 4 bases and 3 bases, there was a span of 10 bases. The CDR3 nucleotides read TGTGCCAGCAGCATCAGGGATGACACCGGGGAGCTGTTTTTT. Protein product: CASSIRDDTGELFF. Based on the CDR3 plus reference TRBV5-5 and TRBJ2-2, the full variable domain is DAGVTQSPTHLIKTRGQQVTLRCSPISGHKSVSWYQQVLGQGPQFIFQYYEKEERGRGNFPDRFSARQFPNYSSELNVNALLLGDSALYLCASSIRDDTGELFFGEGSRLTVL.

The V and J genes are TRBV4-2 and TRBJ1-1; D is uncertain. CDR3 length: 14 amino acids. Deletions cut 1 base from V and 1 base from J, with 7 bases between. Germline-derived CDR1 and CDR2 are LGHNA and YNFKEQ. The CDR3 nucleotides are TGTGCCAGCAGCCAAGTCCATTCGAACACTGAAGCTTTCTTT. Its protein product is CASSQVHSNTEAFF.

The CDR3 protein is CASSGQGLYYGYTF. DNA for the CDR3: TGTGCCAGCAGTGGACAGGGGTTGTACTATGGCTACACCTTC. The chain carries TRBV2 and TRBJ1-2, with 8 bases identical to TRBD1. The V gene end was trimmed by 4 bases and the J gene end by 3 bases; junction bases not matched to a gene: 4. The CDR3 extends over 14 amino acids. Germline V gives CDR1 SNHLY, CDR2 FYNNEI.

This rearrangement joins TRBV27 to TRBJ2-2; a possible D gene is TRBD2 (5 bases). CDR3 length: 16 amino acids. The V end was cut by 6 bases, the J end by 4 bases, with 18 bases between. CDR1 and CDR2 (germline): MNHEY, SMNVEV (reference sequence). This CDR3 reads CASRHREYAGTGELFF. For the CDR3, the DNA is TGTGCCAGCAGACACCGGGAATACGCAGGCACCGGGGAGCTGTTTTTT.

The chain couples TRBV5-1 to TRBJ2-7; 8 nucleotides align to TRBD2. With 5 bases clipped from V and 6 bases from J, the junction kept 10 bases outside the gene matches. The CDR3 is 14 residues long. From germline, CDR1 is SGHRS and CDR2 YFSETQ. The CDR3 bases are TGCGCCAGCAGATTGACCCCAGCGGGAGCCGAGCAGTACTTC. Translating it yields CASRLTPAGAEQYF.

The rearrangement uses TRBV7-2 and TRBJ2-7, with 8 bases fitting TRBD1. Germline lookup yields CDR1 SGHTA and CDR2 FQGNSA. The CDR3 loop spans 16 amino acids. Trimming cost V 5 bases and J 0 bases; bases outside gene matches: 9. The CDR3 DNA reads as TGTGCCAGCAGCACGCTCTCGACAGGGGCCTCCTACGAGCAGTACTTC. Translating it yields CASSTLSTGASYEQYF.

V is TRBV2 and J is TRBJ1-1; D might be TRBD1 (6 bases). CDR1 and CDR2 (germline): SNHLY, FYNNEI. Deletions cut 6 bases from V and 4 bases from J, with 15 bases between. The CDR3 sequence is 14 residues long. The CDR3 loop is CASRYRDEGTEAFF. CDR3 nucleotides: TGTGCCAGCAGGTACAGGGACGAGGGCACTGAAGCTTTCTTT.

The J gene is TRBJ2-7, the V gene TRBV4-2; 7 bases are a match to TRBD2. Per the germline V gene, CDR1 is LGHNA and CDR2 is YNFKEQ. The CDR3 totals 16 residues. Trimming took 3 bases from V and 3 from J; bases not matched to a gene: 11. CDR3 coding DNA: TGTGCCAGCAGCCAGACTGGCGGGAGACCCAGCTACGAGCAGTACTTC. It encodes CASSQTGGRPSYEQYF.

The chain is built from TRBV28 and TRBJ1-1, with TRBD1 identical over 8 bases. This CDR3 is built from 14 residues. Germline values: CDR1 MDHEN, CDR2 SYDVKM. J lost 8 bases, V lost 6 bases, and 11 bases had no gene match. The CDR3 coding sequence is TGTGCCAGCAGCCAATACCGGGACAGGCCCGAAGCTTTCTTT. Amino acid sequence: CASSQYRDRPEAFF.

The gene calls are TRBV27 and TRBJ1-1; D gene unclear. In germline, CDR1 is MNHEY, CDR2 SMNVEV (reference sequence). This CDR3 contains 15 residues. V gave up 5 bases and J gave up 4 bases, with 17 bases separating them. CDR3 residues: CASSPAGGVGTEAFF. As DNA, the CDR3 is TGTGCCAGCAGTCCCGCGGGTGGGGTGGGCACTGAAGCTTTCTTT.

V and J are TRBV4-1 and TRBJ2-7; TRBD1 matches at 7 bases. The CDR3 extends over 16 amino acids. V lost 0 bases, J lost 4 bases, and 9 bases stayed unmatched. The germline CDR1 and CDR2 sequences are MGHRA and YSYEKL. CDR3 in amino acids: CASSQDRTGGSYEQYF. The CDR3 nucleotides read TGCGCCAGCAGCCAAGACCGGACAGGCGGTTCGTACGAGCAGTACTTC.

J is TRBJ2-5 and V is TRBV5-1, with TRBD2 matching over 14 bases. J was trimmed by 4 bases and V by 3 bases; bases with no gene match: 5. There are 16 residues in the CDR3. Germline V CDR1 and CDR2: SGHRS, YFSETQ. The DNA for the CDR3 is TGCGCCAGCAGCTCGGGGACTAGCGGGAGCCTAGAGACCCAGTACTTC. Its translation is CASSSGTSGSLETQYF.

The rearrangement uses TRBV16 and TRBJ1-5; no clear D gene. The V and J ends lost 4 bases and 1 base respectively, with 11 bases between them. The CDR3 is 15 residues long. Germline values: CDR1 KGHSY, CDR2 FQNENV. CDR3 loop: CASSPTEVSNQPQHF. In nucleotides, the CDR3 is TGTGCCAGCAGCCCAACGGAGGTCAGCAATCAGCCCCAGCATTTT.

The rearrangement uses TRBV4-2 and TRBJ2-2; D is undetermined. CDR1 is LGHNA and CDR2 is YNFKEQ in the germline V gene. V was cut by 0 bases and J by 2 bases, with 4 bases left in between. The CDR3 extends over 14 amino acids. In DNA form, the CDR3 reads TGTGCCAGCAGCCAAGATTTAAACACCGGGGAGCTGTTTTTT. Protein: CASSQDLNTGELFF.

The CDR3 sequence is CASRPILAGGGNEQFF. The DNA for the CDR3 is TGCGCCAGCAGGCCGATTCTAGCGGGAGGGGGCAATGAGCAGTTCTTC. The chain has TRBV5-1 and TRBJ2-1, with TRBD2 matching 12 bases. This CDR3 region has 16 residues. The junction had 9 bases not matched to a gene; V was cut back by 5 bases and J by 6 bases. Germline lookup yields CDR1 SGHRS and CDR2 YFSETQ.

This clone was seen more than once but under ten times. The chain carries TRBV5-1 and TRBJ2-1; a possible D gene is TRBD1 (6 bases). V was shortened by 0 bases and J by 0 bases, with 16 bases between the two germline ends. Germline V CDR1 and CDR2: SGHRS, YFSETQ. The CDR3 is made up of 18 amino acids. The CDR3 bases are TGCGCCAGCAGCTTGGAAGGGCAGGGGATGAGCTCCTACAATGAGCAGTTCTTC. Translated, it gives CASSLEGQGMSSYNEQFF. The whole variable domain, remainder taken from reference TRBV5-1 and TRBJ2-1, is KAGVTQTPRYLIKTRGQQVTLSCSPISGHRSVSWYQQTPGQGLQFLFEYFSETQRNKGNFPGRFSGRQFSNSRSEMNVSTLELGDSALYLCASSLEGQGMSSYNEQFFGPGTRLTVL.

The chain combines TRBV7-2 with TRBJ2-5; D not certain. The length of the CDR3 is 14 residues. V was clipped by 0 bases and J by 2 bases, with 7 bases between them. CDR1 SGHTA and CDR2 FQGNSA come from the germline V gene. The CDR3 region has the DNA TGTGCCAGCAGCTTAGCACGGGTACAAGAGACCCAGTACTTC. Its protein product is CASSLARVQETQYF. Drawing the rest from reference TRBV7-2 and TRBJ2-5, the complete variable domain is GAGVSQSPSNKVTEKGKDVELRCDPISGHTALYWYRQSLGQGLEFLIYFQGNSAPDKSGLPSDRFSAERTGGSVSTLTIQRTQQEDSAVYLCASSLARVQETQYFGPGTRLLVL.

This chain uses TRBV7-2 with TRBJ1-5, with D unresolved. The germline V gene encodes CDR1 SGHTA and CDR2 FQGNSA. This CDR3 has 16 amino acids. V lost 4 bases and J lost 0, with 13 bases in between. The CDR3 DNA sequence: TGTGCCAGCAGCTCCCGAGGATCGTATAGCAATCAGCCCCAGCATTTT. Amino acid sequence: CASSSRGSYSNQPQHF.

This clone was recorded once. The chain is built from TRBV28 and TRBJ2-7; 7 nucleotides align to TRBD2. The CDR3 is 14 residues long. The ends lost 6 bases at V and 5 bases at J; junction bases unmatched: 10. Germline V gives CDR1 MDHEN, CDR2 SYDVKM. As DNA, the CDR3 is TGTGCCAGCAGCCTAGCGGCCCGGGACGACGAGCAGTACTTC. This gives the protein CASSLAARDDEQYF.